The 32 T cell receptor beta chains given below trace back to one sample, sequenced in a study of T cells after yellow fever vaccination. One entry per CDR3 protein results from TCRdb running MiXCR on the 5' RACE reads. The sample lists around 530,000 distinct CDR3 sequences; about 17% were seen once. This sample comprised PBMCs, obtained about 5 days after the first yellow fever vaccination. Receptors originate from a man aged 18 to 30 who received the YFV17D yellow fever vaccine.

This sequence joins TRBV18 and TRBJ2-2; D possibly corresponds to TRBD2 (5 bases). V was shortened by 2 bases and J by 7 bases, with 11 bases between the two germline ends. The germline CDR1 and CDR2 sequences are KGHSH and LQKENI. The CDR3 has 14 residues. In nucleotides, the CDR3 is TGTGCCAGCTCACCAGAGACTACGGGCGGGGAGCTGTTTTTT. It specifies CASSPETTGGELFF.

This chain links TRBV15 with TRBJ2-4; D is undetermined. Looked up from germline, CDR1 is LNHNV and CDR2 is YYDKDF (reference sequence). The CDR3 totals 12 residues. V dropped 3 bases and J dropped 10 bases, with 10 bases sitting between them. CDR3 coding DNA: TGTGCCACCAGCAGGGACCTGGATATTCAGTACTTC. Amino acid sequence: CATSRDLDIQYF.

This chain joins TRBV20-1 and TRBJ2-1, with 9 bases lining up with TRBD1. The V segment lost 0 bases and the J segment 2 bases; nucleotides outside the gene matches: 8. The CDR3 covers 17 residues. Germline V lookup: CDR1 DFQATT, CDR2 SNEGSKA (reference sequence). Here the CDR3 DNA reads TGCAGTGCTAGAGACCCAGTAGGGACAGGGCCCTACAATGAGCAGTTCTTC. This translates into CSARDPVGTGPYNEQFF.

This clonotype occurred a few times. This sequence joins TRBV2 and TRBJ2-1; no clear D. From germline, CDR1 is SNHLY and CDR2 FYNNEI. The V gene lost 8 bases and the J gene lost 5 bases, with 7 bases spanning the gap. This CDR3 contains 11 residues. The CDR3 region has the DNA TGTGCCAGCCGACGAGACAATGAGCAGTTCTTC. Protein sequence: CASRRDNEQFF. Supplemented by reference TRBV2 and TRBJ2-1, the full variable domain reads EPEVTQTPSHQVTQMGQEVILRCVPISNHLYFYWYRQILGQKVEFLVSFYNNEISEKSEIFDDQFSVERPDGSNFTLKIRSTKLEDSAMYFCASRRDNEQFFGPGTRLTVL.

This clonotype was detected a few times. The CDR3 reads CASSFRGGYTDTQYF. The DNA of the CDR3 is TGTGCCAGCAGTTTCCGGGGGGGTTACACAGATACGCAGTATTTT. This rearrangement joins TRBV5-6 to TRBJ2-3, with TRBD2 identical over 8 bases. The CDR3 totals 15 residues. Unmatched junction bases numbered 7, after V lost 5 bases and J lost 2 bases. Germline CDR1 SGHDT, CDR2 YYEEEE.

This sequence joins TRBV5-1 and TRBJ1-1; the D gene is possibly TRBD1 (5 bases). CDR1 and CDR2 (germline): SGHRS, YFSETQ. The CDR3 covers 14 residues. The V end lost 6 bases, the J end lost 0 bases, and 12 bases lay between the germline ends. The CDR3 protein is CASNAGQMNTEAFF. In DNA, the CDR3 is TGCGCCAGCAACGCGGGGCAGATGAACACTGAAGCTTTCTTT. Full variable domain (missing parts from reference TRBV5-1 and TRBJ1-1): KAGVTQTPRYLIKTRGQQVTLSCSPISGHRSVSWYQQTPGQGLQFLFEYFSETQRNKGNFPGRFSGRQFSNSRSEMNVSTLELGDSALYLCASNAGQMNTEAFFGQGTRLTVV.

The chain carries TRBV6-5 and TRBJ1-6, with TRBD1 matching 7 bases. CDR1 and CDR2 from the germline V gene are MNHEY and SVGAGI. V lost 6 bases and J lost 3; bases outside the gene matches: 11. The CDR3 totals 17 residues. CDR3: CASRTQTGLFYNSPLHF. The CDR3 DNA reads TGTGCCAGCAGAACCCAGACAGGGTTATTCTATAATTCACCCCTCCACTTT.

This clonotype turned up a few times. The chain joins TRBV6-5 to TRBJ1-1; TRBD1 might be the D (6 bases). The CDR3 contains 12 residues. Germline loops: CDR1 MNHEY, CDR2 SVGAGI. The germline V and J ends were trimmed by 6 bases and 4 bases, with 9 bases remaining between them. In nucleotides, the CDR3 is TGTGCCAGCAGCAACAGGGTCACTGAAGCTTTCTTT. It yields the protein CASSNRVTEAFF.

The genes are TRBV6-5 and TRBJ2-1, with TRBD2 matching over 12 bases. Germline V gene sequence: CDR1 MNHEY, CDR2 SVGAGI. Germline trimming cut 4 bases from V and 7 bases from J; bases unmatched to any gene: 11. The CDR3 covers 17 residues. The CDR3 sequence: CASSSASGGAEANEQFF. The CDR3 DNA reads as TGTGCCAGCAGTTCGGCTAGCGGGGGGGCCGAGGCTAATGAGCAGTTCTTC.

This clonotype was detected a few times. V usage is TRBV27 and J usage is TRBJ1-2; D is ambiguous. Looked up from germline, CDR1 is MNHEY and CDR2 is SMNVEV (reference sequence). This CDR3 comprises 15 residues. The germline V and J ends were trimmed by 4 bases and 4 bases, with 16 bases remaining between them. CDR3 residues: CASSSRKRLGYGYTF. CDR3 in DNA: TGTGCCAGCAGTTCGCGTAAGAGATTGGGCTATGGCTACACCTTC.

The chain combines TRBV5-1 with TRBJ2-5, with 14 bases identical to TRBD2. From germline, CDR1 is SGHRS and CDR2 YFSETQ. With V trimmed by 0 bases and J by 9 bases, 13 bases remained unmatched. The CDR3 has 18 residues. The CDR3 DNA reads TGCGCCAGCAGCTTGGAGGCCCGGACTAGCGGGGGGAAGAGGTCCCAGTACTTC. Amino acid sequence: CASSLEARTSGGKRSQYF.

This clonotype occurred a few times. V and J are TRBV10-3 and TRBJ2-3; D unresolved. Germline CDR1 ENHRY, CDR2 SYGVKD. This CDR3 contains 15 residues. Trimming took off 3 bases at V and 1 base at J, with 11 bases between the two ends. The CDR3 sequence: CAISEGESGTDTQYF. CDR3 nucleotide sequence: TGTGCCATCAGTGAAGGAGAGAGTGGCACAGATACGCAGTATTTT.

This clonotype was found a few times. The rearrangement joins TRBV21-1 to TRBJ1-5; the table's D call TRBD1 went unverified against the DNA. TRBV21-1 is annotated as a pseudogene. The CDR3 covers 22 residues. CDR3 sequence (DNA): TGTGCCAGCAGCAAAGATCTGGAGCGGGGCGGGACAGCCTCTTTTCACAATCAGCCCCAGCATTTT. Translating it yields CASSKDLERGGTASFHNQPQHF.

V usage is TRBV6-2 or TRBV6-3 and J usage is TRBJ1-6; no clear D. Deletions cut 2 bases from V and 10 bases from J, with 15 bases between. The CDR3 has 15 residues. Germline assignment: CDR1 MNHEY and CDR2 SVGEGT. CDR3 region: CASSYGRGSRSPLHF. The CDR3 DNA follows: TGTGCCAGCAGTTACGGACGGGGTTCTAGGTCACCCCTCCACTTT.

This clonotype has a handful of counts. As DNA, the CDR3 is TGTGCCACCGGGGACAGACCTTTTATCTCTGGAAACACCATATATTTT. This translates into CATGDRPFISGNTIYF. V and J are TRBV24-1 and TRBJ1-3, with TRBD1 identical over 7 bases. CDR1 is KGHDR and CDR2 is SFDVKD in the germline V gene. This CDR3 is built from 16 residues. The junction had 10 bases not matched to a gene; V was cut back by 9 bases and J by 0 bases.

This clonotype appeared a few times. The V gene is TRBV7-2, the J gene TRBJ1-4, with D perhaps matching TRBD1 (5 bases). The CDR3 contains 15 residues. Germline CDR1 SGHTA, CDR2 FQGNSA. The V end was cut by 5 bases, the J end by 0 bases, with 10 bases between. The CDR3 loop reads CASSRRQSTNEKLFF. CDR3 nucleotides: TGTGCCAGCAGCCGTCGACAGTCAACTAATGAAAAACTGTTTTTT.

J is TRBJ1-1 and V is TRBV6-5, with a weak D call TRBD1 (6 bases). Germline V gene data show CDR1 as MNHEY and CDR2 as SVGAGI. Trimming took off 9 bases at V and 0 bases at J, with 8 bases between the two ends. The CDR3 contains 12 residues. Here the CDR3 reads CASYRVNTEAFF. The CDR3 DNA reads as TGTGCCAGTTACAGGGTGAACACTGAAGCTTTCTTT.

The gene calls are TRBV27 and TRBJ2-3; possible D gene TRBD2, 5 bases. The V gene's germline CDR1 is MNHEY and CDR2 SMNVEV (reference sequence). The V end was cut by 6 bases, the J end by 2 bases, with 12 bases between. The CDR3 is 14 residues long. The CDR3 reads CASRKLEITDTQYF. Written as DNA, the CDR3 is TGTGCCAGCAGAAAACTAGAAATCACAGATACGCAGTATTTT.

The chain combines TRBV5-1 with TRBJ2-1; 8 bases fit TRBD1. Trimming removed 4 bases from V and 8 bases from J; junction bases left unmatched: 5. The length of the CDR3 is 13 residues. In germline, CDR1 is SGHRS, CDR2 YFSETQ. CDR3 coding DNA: TGCGCCAGCAGCAAACTACAGGGGGATGAGCAGTTCTTC. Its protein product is CASSKLQGDEQFF.

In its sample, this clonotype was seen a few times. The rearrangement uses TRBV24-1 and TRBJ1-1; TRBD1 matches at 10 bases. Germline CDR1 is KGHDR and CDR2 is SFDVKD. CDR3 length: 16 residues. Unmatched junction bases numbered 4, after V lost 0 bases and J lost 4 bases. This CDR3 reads CATSDLGTGDSTEAFF. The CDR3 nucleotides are TGTGCCACCAGTGATTTGGGGACAGGGGACAGCACTGAAGCTTTCTTT.

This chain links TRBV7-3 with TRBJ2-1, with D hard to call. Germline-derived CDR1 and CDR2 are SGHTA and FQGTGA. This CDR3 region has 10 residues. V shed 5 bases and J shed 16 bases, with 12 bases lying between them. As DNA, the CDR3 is TGTGCCAGCAGCCCCCTCCCCCGATTCTTC. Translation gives CASSPLPRFF.

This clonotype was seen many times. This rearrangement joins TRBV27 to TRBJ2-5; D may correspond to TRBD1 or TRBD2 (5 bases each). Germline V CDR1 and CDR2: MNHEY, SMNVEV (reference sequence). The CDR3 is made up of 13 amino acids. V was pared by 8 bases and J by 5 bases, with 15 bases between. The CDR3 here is CASGPGGGETQYF. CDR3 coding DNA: TGTGCCAGCGGGCCTGGGGGTGGGGAGACCCAGTACTTC.

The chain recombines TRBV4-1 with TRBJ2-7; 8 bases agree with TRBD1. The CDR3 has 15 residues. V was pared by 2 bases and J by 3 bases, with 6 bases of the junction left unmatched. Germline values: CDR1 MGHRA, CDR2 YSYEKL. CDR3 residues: CASSQTQGAVYEQYF. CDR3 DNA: TGCGCCAGCAGCCAAACCCAGGGGGCGGTCTACGAGCAGTACTTC.

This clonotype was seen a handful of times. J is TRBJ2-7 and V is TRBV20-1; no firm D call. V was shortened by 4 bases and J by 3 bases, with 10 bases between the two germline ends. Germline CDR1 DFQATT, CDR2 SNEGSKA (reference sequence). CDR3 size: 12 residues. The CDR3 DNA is TGCAGTGCTACACCGGAGAGCTACGAGCAGTACTTC. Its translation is CSATPESYEQYF.

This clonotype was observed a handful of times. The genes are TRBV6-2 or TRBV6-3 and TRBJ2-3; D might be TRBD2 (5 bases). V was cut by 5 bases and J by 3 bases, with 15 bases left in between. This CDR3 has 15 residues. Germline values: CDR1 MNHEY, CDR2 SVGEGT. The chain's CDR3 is CASSTRAERTDTQYF. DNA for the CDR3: TGTGCCAGCAGTACGCGGGCTGAAAGGACAGATACGCAGTATTTT.

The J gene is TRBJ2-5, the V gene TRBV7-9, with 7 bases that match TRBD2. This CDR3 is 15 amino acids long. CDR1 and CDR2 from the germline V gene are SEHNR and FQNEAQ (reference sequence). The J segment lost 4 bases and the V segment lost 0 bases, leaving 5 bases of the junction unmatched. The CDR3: CASSLASGGGETQYF. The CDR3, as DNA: TGTGCCAGCAGCTTAGCCTCGGGGGGAGGAGAGACCCAGTACTTC.

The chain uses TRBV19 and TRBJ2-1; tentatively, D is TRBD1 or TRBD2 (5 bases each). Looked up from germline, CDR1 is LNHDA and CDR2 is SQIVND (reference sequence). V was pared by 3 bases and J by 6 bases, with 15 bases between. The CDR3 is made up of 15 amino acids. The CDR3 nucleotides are TGTGCCAGTAGTATCAGTCGTTCTGGGGGCAATGAGCAGTTCTTC. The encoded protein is CASSISRSGGNEQFF.

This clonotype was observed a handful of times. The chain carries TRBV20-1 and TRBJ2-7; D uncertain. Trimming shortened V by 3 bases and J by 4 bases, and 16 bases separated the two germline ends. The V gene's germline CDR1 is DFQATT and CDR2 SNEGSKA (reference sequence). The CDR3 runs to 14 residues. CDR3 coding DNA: TGCAGTGCTAGTCAGGTTAACCTCCATTACGAGCAGTACGTC. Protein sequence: CSASQVNLHYEQYV.

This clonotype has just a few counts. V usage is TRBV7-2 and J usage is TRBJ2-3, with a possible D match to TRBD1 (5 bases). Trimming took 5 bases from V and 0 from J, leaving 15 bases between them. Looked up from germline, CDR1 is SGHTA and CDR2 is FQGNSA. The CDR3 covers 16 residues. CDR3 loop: CASSPLGVFSTDTQYF. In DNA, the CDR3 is TGTGCCAGCAGCCCGCTAGGGGTGTTTAGCACAGATACGCAGTATTTT.

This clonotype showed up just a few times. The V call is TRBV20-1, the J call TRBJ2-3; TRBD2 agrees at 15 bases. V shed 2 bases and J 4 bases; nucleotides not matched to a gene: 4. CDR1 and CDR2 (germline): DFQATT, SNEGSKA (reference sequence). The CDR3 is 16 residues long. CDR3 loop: CSARRTSGGAADTQYF. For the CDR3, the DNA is TGCAGTGCTAGACGGACTAGCGGGGGGGCCGCAGATACGCAGTATTTT.

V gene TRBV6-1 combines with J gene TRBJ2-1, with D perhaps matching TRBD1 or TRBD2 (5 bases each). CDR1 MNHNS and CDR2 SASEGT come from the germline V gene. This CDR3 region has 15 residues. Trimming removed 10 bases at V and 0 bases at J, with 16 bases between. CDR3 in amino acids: CATLRDGSSYNEQFF. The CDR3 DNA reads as TGTGCCACGCTCCGGGACGGAAGCTCCTACAATGAGCAGTTCTTC.

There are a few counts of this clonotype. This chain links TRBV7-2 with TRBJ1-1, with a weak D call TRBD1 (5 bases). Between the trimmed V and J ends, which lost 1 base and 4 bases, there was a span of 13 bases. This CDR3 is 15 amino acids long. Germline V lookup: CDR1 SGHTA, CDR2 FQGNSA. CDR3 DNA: TGTGCCAGCAGCTTAGGTCCCCCAGGGACCACTGAAGCTTTCTTT. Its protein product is CASSLGPPGTTEAFF.